The next 24 T cell receptor beta chains were all read from a single sample in a study of blood T cell repertoires in COVID-19. Sequencing was performed with immunoSEQ multiplex PCR; in TCRdb, only in-frame clones are kept and a portion is missing. The sample records tens of thousands of clones, 75% to 95% being singletons. Source material: peripheral blood. Source of these receptors: a woman aged 60-70 years with active COVID-19.

This rearrangement joins TRBV28 to TRBJ2-5; tentatively, D is TRBD2 (5 bases). The CDR3 has 16 amino acids. Germline CDR1 reads MDHEN; CDR2 reads SYDVKM. Trimming pared 6 bases from V and 1 base from J, leaving 18 bases between. The CDR3 protein is CASSHEAAPRQETQYF. The CDR3 DNA reads as TGTGCCAGCAGCCACGAAGCGGCCCCCCGCCAAGAGACCCAGTACTTC.

The chain employs TRBV11-1 and TRBJ2-2, with 9 positions matching TRBD1. This CDR3 is 15 amino acids long. V shed 5 bases and J 3 bases; nucleotides not matched to a gene: 4. Germline lookup yields CDR1 SGHAT and CDR2 FQDESV (reference sequence). The CDR3 DNA reads TGTGCCAGCAGCCGACAGGGGGGCTACACCGGGGAGCTGTTTTTT. Translating it yields CASSRQGGYTGELFF.

The chain joins TRBV27 to TRBJ1-6; perhaps TRBD1 as D (5 bases). Germline V gives CDR1 MNHEY, CDR2 SMNVEV (reference sequence). CDR3 length: 13 residues. Trimming removed 6 bases at V and 10 bases at J, with 13 bases between. CDR3 coding DNA: TGTGCCAGCAGCTCGAAGCGGGGGTCACCCCTCCACTTT. Translated, it gives CASSSKRGSPLHF.

This clone was counted once. The CDR3 region is CASSFYSNQPQHF. The CDR3 DNA is TGTGCCAGCAGTTTTTATAGCAATCAGCCCCAGCATTTT. The V gene is TRBV12-3 or TRBV12-4, the J gene TRBJ1-5; D is undetermined. The CDR3 contains 13 residues. V lost 3 bases and J lost 0, with 3 bases in between.

There are a few counts of this clone. V and J are TRBV27 and TRBJ2-1; D not certain. The CDR3 loop spans 13 amino acids. V was cut by 0 bases and J by 6 bases, with 6 bases left in between. The germline gives CDR1 MNHEY, CDR2 SMNVEV (reference sequence). The CDR3: CASSLSSVNEQFF. Written as DNA, the CDR3 is TGTGCCAGCAGTTTATCGAGTGTCAATGAGCAGTTCTTC.

The rearrangement joins TRBV30 to TRBJ1-2; 7 nucleotides match TRBD1. Unmatched junction bases numbered 14, after V lost 5 bases and J lost 5 bases. This CDR3 is 15 amino acids long. The germline CDR1 and CDR2 sequences are GTSNPN and SVGIG (reference sequence). CDR3 loop: CAWVPPGQEGYGYTF. Written as DNA, the CDR3 is TGTGCCTGGGTCCCACCCGGACAGGAGGGTTATGGCTACACCTTC.

The V and J genes are TRBV19 and TRBJ1-5; D is possibly TRBD1 (6 bases). The CDR3 spans 14 residues. V shed 3 bases and J shed 1 base, with 7 bases lying between them. Germline assignment: CDR1 LNHDA and CDR2 SQIVND (reference sequence). The CDR3 is CASSMGQSNQPQHF. Written as DNA, the CDR3 is TGTGCCAGTAGTATGGGACAAAGCAATCAGCCCCAGCATTTT.

The table lists this clone with a count of one. The chain recombines TRBV3-1 (or the pseudogene TRBV3-2) with TRBJ2-7; TRBD2 agrees at 10 bases. The junction had 18 bases not matched to a gene; V was cut back by 3 bases and J by 10 bases. The germline V gene has CDR1 LGHDT and CDR2 YNNKEL (reference sequence). There are 17 residues in the CDR3. The CDR3 loop reads CASSHPPISGGDYDQYF. As DNA, the CDR3 is TGTGCCAGCAGCCACCCCCCTATAAGCGGGGGGGATTATGACCAGTACTTC.

V gene TRBV7-2 combines with J gene TRBJ1-1, with D perhaps matching TRBD1 (6 bases). Looked up from germline, CDR1 is SGHTA and CDR2 is FQGNSA. V was pared by 2 bases and J by 3 bases, with 10 bases between. This CDR3 has 14 residues. Here the CDR3 reads CASSLRQGYTEAFF. The CDR3 DNA reads as TGTGCCAGCAGCTTACGTCAGGGGTACACTGAAGCTTTCTTT.

This rearrangement joins TRBV23-1 to TRBJ2-1; D unresolved. TRBV23-1 carries the ORF label, with uncertain function. V was shortened by 7 bases and J by 0 bases, with 16 bases between the two germline ends. This CDR3 comprises 16 residues. The CDR3 region has the DNA TGCGCCAGCAAAAAAGGCGCGGTTAGCTCCTACAATGAGCAGTTCTTC. It is translated as CASKKGAVSSYNEQFF.

Regarding this clone: Mismatch with germline at one junction end may stem from a read error. CDR3 nucleotide sequence: TGTGCCAGCAGCCAAGATAGACTAGCGGGAGAGGCCCAGTACTTC. It yields the protein CASSQDRLAGEAQYF. The chain uses TRBV3-1 (or the pseudogene TRBV3-2) and TRBJ2-5; 12 nucleotides agree with TRBD2. This CDR3 contains 15 residues. Germline values: CDR1 LGHDT, CDR2 YNNKEL (reference sequence).

This CDR3 is CAIGRTDSNTEAFF. The CDR3 DNA reads TGTGCCATCGGTCGTACGGACTCGAACACTGAAGCTTTCTTT. The gene calls are TRBV10-3 and TRBJ1-1; D gene uncertain. The germline gives CDR1 ENHRY, CDR2 SYGVKD. The CDR3 totals 14 residues. The ends were cut back, 8 bases at V and 1 base at J, with 14 bases in the middle.

This chain connects TRBV28 to TRBJ1-4, with 8 bases matching TRBD1. CDR3 size: 15 residues. Per germline, CDR1 MDHEN and CDR2 SYDVKM. V lost 2 bases, J lost 11 bases, and 10 bases stayed unmatched. The CDR3 region has the DNA TGTGCCAGCAGTTTACGTGAGACAGGGGTAGGGAAACTGTTTTTT. This gives the protein CASSLRETGVGKLFF.

The chain joins TRBV18 to TRBJ2-1, with 9 bases that match TRBD1. V lost 4 bases, J lost 3 bases, and 13 bases stayed unmatched. The CDR3 totals 18 residues. Germline values: CDR1 KGHSH, CDR2 LQKENI. DNA for the CDR3: TGTGCCAGCTCACGTTCAGGACAGGGGATCGGTAACTACAATGAGCAGTTCTTC. This encodes CASSRSGQGIGNYNEQFF.

The genes are TRBV6-1 and TRBJ1-2, with D possibly being TRBD1 (6 bases). CDR3 size: 16 residues. Germline V lookup: CDR1 MNHNS, CDR2 SASEGT. The ends were cut back, 4 bases at V and 1 base at J, with 16 bases in the middle. CDR3 in DNA: TGTGCCAGCAGTGGGGAGAGGGGGGGCCTTAACTATGGCTACACCTTC. It encodes CASSGERGGLNYGYTF.

The chain is built from TRBV5-1 and TRBJ2-6, with D possibly matching TRBD2 (5 bases). The germline CDR1 and CDR2 sequences are SGHRS and YFSETQ. This CDR3 is 16 amino acids long. V was cut by 3 bases and J by 0 bases, with 10 bases left in between. In DNA form, the CDR3 reads TGCGCCAGCAGCTCGGACGGACTCTCTGGGGCCAACGTCCTGACTTTC. Amino acids: CASSSDGLSGANVLTF.

The chain carries TRBV5-1 and TRBJ1-2; D is unresolved. V was clipped by 0 bases and J by 4 bases, with 4 bases between them. Germline V gene sequence: CDR1 SGHRS, CDR2 YFSETQ. This CDR3 is 12 amino acids long. CDR3 DNA: TGCGCCAGCAGCTTGGCGGGCTATGGCTACACCTTC. This sequence encodes CASSLAGYGYTF.

This chain connects TRBV5-4 to TRBJ2-7; D is possibly TRBD1 (7 bases). Germline CDR1 is SGHNT and CDR2 is YYREEE (reference sequence). The CDR3 is 14 amino acids. The ends were cut back, 4 bases at V and 5 bases at J, with 16 bases in the middle. Written as DNA, the CDR3 is TGTGCCAGCAGCCAGGGGGGCTCTTTTGACGAGCAGTACTTC. Residues: CASSQGGSFDEQYF.

J is TRBJ2-1 and V is TRBV2, with TRBD2 matching 8 bases. With 2 bases clipped from V and 5 bases from J, the junction kept 2 bases outside the gene matches. This CDR3 spans 14 amino acids. The germline V gene encodes CDR1 SNHLY and CDR2 FYNNEI. Here the CDR3 DNA reads TGTGCCAGCAGTGAAAGGACTAGCCACAATGAGCAGTTCTTC. Amino acids: CASSERTSHNEQFF.

The rearrangement links TRBV6-5 to TRBJ1-1; D perhaps matches TRBD1 (5 bases). In germline, CDR1 is MNHEY, CDR2 SVGAGI. V shed 5 bases and J shed 0 bases, with 13 bases lying between them. The CDR3 has 15 residues. CDR3 sequence: CASSLTRVMNTEAFF. The CDR3 nucleotides read TGTGCCAGCAGTCTCACCAGGGTGATGAACACTGAAGCTTTCTTT.

V usage is TRBV6-5 and J usage is TRBJ2-3; 10 bases fit TRBD2. Losses at the gene ends were 5 bases for V and 5 bases for J; bases not matched to a gene: 7. The germline CDR1 and CDR2 sequences are MNHEY and SVGAGI. CDR3 length equals 15 residues. This CDR3 is CASSRTSGAGDTQYF. DNA for the CDR3: TGTGCCAGCAGTCGGACTAGCGGTGCAGGAGATACGCAGTATTTT.

V is TRBV7-9 and J is TRBJ2-7; 9 nucleotides match TRBD1. Germline CDR1 and CDR2: SEHNR and FQNEAQ (reference sequence). CDR3 length: 15 amino acids. The ends lost 7 bases at V and 6 bases at J; junction bases unmatched: 13. CDR3 in amino acids: CASTKSGTGSTEQYF. CDR3 nucleotides: TGTGCCAGCACCAAATCCGGGACAGGGTCAACCGAGCAGTACTTC.

The chain has TRBV2 and TRBJ1-2; D is unclear. Germline V CDR1 and CDR2: SNHLY, FYNNEI. CDR3 length equals 14 residues. Trimming cost V 6 bases and J 5 bases, with 16 bases left between them. The CDR3 loop is CASSSTRDVYGYTF. The CDR3, as DNA: TGTGCCAGCAGCTCGACTCGTGACGTTTATGGCTACACCTTC.

The rearrangement uses TRBV15 and TRBJ1-6; 7 bases are shared with TRBD1. The CDR3 loop spans 17 amino acids. Germline CDR1 LNHNV, CDR2 YYDKDF (reference sequence). V dropped 1 base and J dropped 6; count of bases not matched to a gene: 9. The CDR3 DNA is TGTGCCACCAGCAGAGGTTCAGAGGGGGCGCGTAATTCACCCCTCCACTTT. This encodes CATSRGSEGARNSPLHF.